The rows below give T cell receptor beta chains drawn from one sample of a study of vaccination and CD4 T cells after COVID-19. TCRdb recomputed calls from the PCR reads with MiXCR, one row per CDR3 protein. The table lists 9,500 to 10,000 distinct CDR3 sequences, around 37% of them singletons. These TCRs' antigens remain unknown. Sequenced material: CD4+ T cells from blood, cultured in vitro. The receptors originated from a human donor who had recovered from COVID-19. CDR3s leave out the opening cysteine and the closing phenylalanine or tryptophan. Size is omitted from some rows. Given values are once, few, many or a class for expanded clones.

clone size	V gene	J gene	CDR3 protein
few	TRBV30	TRBJ2-3	AWGPRDTQY
few	TRBV6-1	TRBJ1-2	ATQANYGYT
-	TRBV12-3/TRBV12-4	TRBJ2-1	ASSLGSISYNEQF
-	TRBV6-2/TRBV6-3	TRBJ2-7	ASSKGLSYEQY
-	TRBV10-3	TRBJ2-2	AISEGQIELF
few	TRBV30	TRBJ1-2	AWSARKTQSYGYT
-	TRBV19	TRBJ1-5	ASSWWGAGQPQH
-	TRBV6-1	TRBJ2-2	ASRPRGNTGELF
few	TRBV12-2	TRBJ2-7	ASRLASGTAYEQY
few	TRBV19	TRBJ1-5	ASSILGRAQPQH
few	TRBV25-1	TRBJ1-2	ASSEYSGSGYT
-	TRBV7-9	TRBJ1-2	ASSPGQGYGYT
-	TRBV3-1	TRBJ2-5	ASSLTGYAGKTQY
-	TRBV12-3/TRBV12-4	TRBJ2-1	ASTARGGGYNEQF
-	TRBV5-1	TRBJ1-4	ASSRWRRQGQSNEKLF
-	TRBV6-1	TRBJ2-2	ASNSGDTGELF
few	TRBV7-2	TRBJ1-5	ASSFTGSQPQH
-	TRBV12-5	TRBJ2-7	ASGFSQNAEQY
-	TRBV11-2	TRBJ2-3	ASSSEIYRELAGTDTQY
-	TRBV5-4	TRBJ2-2	ASSLDSVSNTGELF
-	TRBV30	TRBJ1-4	AWRNNRGINEKLF
-	TRBV20-1	TRBJ1-6	SARGASNSPLH
hyperexpanded	TRBV30	TRBJ1-1	AWKWRWGAGMNTEAF